This T cell receptor (beta chain) was found in a study of blood T cell repertoires in COVID-19 (dated by TCRdb to 2018 to 2021). In terms of the full investigation: Collaborator samples came from the United States, Italy and Spain and covered acute and convalescent phases of COVID-19. Samples were obtained from the ongoing ImmuneRACE study (first 160 participants) and from 1,254 subjects provided by 6 global collaborators. The sample metadata nearly always contained a de-identified subject ID, COVID-19 status, age in years and sex. HLA class I and class II types, where available, came from metadata supplied by the sample provider rather than from assay-based typing. Subjects who had been exposed to COVID-19, were actively infected with it, or had recovered from it provided the deeply sampled blood TCRbeta repertoires that made up the dataset. The repertoires were released in a freely available public database meant as a resource for research on the immune response to SARS-CoV-2. The prospective study material was composed of cDNA or gDNA derived from T cells, B-cell-depleted T cells, or PBMCs.

One collaborating source in Seattle enrolled patients while the patients were actively infected and followed the patients over time throughout the course of disease. Collaborating institutions collected whole blood in K2EDTA tubes following their own protocols. Collaborator samples were shipped for TCRbeta analysis as frozen whole blood, isolated PBMCs, or DNA extracted from either sample type. For CDR1 and CDR2, the germline V gene lists SGHTA and FQGNSA. Trimming removed 5 bases from V and 8 bases from J; the gene matches leave 5 bases unexplained. Its CDR3 holds 14 amino acids, cysteine through phenylalanine. The entry retains the CDR3 DNA only, 42 bases that are in frame from base 1. TCRbeta CDR3 regions were amplified from genomic DNA by means of the immunoSEQ Assay, a bias-controlled multiplex PCR. The study's own analysis went as follows. Nucleated cell counts per sample were estimated from amplification of reference gene primers within the assay. Sequence reads were collapsed and filtered to measure the absolute abundance of every unique TCRbeta CDR3 rearrangement. For each sample, productive Simpson clonality was calculated as the square root of Simpson's diversity index across productive rearrangements. Held by TCRdb, this immuneACCESS table contains in-frame sequences only and omits some clones. Under half of the omission traces to an unresolved V gene where checked; the cause of the rest is unknown. The V and J calls and clone size come from that table; D and trimming were worked out from the DNA. The sample table contains around 140,000 clones; only one count was recorded for around 83% of them. The ten largest clonotypes hold almost 9% of the sample.

About this clone: Its antigen is currently not known. Base qualities were left out, and no much larger clone turns up one base away.

Points the paper makes about the study in general: The quantity of clinical and demographic metadata differed by source and by participant and was supplied without curation.

Sequences were obtained from peripheral blood. The clonotype originates from a man younger than 40 with COVID-19, enrolled during active disease. Recombination joined TRBV7-2 with TRBJ2-1; 11 central nucleotides agree with TRBD2. The nucleotides read TGTGCCAGCAGCCCTTTTAGCGGGAGGGATGAGCAGTTCTTC. Its translation reads: CASSPFSGRDEQFF.